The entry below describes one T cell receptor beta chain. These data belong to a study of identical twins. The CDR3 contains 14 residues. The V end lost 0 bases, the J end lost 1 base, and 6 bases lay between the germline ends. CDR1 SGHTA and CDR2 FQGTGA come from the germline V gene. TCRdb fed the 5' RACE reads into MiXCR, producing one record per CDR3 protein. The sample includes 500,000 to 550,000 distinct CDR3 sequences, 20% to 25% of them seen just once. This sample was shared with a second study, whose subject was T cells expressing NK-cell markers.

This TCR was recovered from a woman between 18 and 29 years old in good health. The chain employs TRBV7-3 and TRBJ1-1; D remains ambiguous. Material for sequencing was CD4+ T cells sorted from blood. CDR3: CASSLTMGNTEAFF. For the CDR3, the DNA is TGTGCCAGCAGCTTAACGATGGGGAACACTGAAGCTTTCTTT.